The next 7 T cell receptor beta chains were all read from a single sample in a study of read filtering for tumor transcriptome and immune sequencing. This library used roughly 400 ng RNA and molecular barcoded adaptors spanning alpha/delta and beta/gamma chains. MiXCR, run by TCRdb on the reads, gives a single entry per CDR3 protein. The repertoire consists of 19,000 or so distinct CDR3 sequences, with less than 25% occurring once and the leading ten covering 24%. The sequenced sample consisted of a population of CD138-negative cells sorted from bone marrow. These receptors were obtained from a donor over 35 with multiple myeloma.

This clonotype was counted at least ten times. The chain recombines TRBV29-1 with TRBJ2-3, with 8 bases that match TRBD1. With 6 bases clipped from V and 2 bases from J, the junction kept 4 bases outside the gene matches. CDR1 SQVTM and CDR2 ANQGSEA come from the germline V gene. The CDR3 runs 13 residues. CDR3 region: CSVARGPTDTQYF. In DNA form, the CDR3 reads TGCAGCGTGGCCAGGGGGCCCACAGATACGCAGTATTTT.

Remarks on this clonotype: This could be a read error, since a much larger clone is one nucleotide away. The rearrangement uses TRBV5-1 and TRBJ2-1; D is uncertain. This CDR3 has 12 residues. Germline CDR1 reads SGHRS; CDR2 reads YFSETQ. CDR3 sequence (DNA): TGCGCCAGCAGCGAAGTTAACAATGAGCAGCTCTTC. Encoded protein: CASSEVNNEQLF.

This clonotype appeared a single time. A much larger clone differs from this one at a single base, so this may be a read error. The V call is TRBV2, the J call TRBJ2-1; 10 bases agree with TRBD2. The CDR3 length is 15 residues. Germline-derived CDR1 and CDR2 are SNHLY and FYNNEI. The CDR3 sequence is CTSRDTSGTYNEQFF. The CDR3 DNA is TGTACCAGCAGGGATACTAGCGGGACGTACAATGAGCAGTTCTTC.

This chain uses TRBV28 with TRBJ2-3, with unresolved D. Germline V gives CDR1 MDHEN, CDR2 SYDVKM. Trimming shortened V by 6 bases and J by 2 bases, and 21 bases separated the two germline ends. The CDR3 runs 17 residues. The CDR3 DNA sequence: TGTGCCAGCAGGGAAAGTTCTCGGATGCTAAACACAGATACGCAGTATTTT. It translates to CASRESSRMLNTDTQYF. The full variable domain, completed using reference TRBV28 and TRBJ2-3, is DVKVTQSSRYLVKRTGEKVFLECVQDMDHENMFWYRQDPGLGLRLIYFSYDVKMKEKGDIPEGYSVSREKKERFSLILESASTNQTSMYLCASRESSRMLNTDTQYFGPGTRLTVL.

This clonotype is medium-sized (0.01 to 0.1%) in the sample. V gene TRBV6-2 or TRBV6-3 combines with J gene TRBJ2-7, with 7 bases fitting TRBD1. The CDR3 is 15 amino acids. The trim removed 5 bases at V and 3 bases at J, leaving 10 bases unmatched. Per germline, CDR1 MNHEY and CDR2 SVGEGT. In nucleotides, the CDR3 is TGTGCCAGCAGTGACACCGGGACAGTCTTCTACGAGCAGTACTTC. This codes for CASSDTGTVFYEQYF.

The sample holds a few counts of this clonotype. DNA for the CDR3: TGTGCCAGCAGCTTCGGAAAGGACCACTCTGGGGCCAACGTCCTGACTTTC. Its protein product is CASSFGKDHSGANVLTF. The rearrangement links TRBV11-3 to TRBJ2-6, with D unclear. CDR3 length: 17 residues. The V end was cut by 3 bases, the J end by 0 bases, with 12 bases between. Germline CDR1 reads SGHNT; CDR2 reads YENEEA.

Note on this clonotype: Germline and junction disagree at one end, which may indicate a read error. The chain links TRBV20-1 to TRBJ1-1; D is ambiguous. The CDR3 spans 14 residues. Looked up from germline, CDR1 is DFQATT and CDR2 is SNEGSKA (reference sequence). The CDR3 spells CSARAGSQNTVAFF. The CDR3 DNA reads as TGCAGTGCTAGGGCGGGCAGCCAGAACACTGTAGCTTTCTTT.